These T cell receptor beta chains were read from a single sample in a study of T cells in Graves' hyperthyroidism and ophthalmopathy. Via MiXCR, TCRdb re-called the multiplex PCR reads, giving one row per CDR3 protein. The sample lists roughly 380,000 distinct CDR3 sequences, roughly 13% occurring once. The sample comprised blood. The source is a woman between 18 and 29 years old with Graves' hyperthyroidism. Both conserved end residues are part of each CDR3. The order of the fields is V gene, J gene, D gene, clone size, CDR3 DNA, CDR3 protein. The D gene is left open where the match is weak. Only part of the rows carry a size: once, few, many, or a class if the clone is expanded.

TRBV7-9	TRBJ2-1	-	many	TGTGCCAGCAGCGGTGTAGATAGCGGCAGCTCCTACAATGAGCAGTTCTTC	CASSGVDSGSSYNEQFF
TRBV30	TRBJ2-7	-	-	TGTGCCTGGAGTGTACTCGGGAATCCCTACGAGCAGTACTTC	CAWSVLGNPYEQYF
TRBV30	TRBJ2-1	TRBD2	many	TGTGCATCCAGTGGGGGGGGCGGGAGGCCTGAGCAGTTCTTC	CASSGGGGRPEQFF
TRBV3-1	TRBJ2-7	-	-	TGTGCCAGCAGCCAAGACAGCGGGTATGGGTCCTACGAGCAGTACTTC	CASSQDSGYGSYEQYF
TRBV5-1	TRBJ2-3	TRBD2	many	TGCGCCAGCAGCTTGGGAGAAGCGGGAGACGGCACAGATACGCAGTATTTT	CASSLGEAGDGTDTQYF
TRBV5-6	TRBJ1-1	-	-	TGTGCCAGCAATGCAGCGGGGATGAACACTGAAGCTTTCTTT	CASNAAGMNTEAFF
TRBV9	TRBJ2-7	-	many	TGTGCCAGCAGCGTAGACGTGACGACCTACGAGCAGTACTTC	CASSVDVTTYEQYF
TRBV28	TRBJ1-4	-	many	TGTGCCAGCAGTTCGGGCAGGGAAAATGAAAAACTGTTTTTT	CASSSGRENEKLFF
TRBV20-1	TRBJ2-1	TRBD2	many	TGCAGTGCTAGTCCGTCGCTAGCGGGCGATGAGCAGTTCTTC	CSASPSLAGDEQFF
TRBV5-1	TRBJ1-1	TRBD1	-	TGCGCCAGCAGCGCCGACAGGGGCCCCCGAACAATGAACACTGAAGCTTTCTTT	CASSADRGPRTMNTEAFF
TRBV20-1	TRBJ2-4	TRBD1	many	TGCGGAGCCGGGACAGGGGTTACCAAAAACATTCAGTACTTC	CGAGTGVTKNIQYF
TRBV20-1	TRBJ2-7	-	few	TGCAGTGCTGAATTGCAGGGTAGAGAGCAGTACTTC	CSAELQGREQYF
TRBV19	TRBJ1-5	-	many	TGTGCCAGTAGTATTGGCAGGAATCAGCCCCAGCATTTT	CASSIGRNQPQHF
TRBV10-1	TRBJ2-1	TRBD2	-	TGCGCCAGCAGTGAACTAGCGGGAGGTAGGAATGAGCAGTTCTTC	CASSELAGGRNEQFF
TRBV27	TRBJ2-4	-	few	TGTGCCAGCAGTTTAATCCCCGGACTAGCCAAAAACATTCAGTACTTC	CASSLIPGLAKNIQYF